A selection of T cell receptor beta chains follows, all from one sample in a study of response to subunit inactivated influenza vaccine. TCRdb reprocessed the RT-PCR reads with MiXCR, giving one entry per CDR3 protein. The data hold 550,000 to 800,000 distinct CDR3 sequences, with approximately 15% observed a single time. The input for sequencing was PBMCs from blood, taken about 14 days before vaccination. These receptors came from a man in his fifties or sixties who received an inactivated influenza vaccine. The CDR3 runs from the conserved cysteine through the conserved F or W. The order of the fields is J gene, V gene, clone size, D gene, CDR3 protein, CDR3 DNA. A D gene is named only where the DNA matches it firmly. The size of a clone is reported for some rows only, either as once, few or many, or as a class for expanded clones.

TRBJ2-3 TRBV9 - - CASSPSGMDTQYF TGTGCCAGCAGCCCCAGCGGTATGGATACGCAGTATTTT
TRBJ1-1 TRBV19 few - CASSIGIMNTEAFF TGTGCCAGTAGTATCGGCATTATGAACACTGAAGCTTTCTTT
TRBJ2-1 TRBV20-1 many - CSASGPLNEQFF TGCAGTGCCTCGGGCCCCCTCAATGAGCAGTTCTTC
TRBJ2-1 TRBV2 few TRBD1 CASSYRTGGDQFF TGTGCCAGCAGTTATAGGACAGGGGGTGATCAGTTCTTC
TRBJ2-3 TRBV9 - TRBD2 CASSSMGGSGTDTQYF TGTGCCAGCAGCTCCATGGGGGGGTCGGGCACAGATACGCAGTATTTT
TRBJ2-5 TRBV29-1 few - CSAGGNGQVETQYF TGCAGCGCCGGAGGTAACGGCCAGGTAGAGACCCAGTACTTC
TRBJ2-7 TRBV20-1 few TRBD2 CSAREGTTTYEQYF TGCAGTGCTAGAGAGGGGACTACCACCTACGAGCAGTACTTC
TRBJ2-1 TRBV7-2 few - CASSFSRGTFYNEQFF TGTGCCAGCAGCTTTTCCCGCGGGACCTTCTACAATGAGCAGTTCTTC
TRBJ1-4 TRBV27 - TRBD1 CASSLLGTGDEKLFF TGTGCCAGCAGCCTGCTCGGGACAGGGGATGAAAAACTGTTTTTT
TRBJ2-5 TRBV6-2/TRBV6-3 few - CASSYYRDQETQYF TGTGCCAGCAGTTACTACCGGGACCAAGAGACCCAGTACTTC
TRBJ2-1 TRBV12-3/TRBV12-4 many - CASSAYNEQFF TGTGCCAGCAGTGCCTACAATGAGCAGTTCTTC
TRBJ2-7 TRBV12-3/TRBV12-4 - TRBD2 CASRGLAGGPEGYEQYF TGTGCCAGCCGTGGACTAGCGGGAGGGCCTGAGGGATACGAGCAGTACTTC
TRBJ2-7 TRBV4-1 few TRBD1 CASSLWWVEGASYEQYF TGCGCCAGCAGCCTCTGGTGGGTCGAGGGGGCCTCCTACGAGCAGTACTTC
TRBJ1-2 TRBV2 few - CASSDRGRGASGYTF TGTGCCAGCAGTGACAGAGGTAGAGGGGCCTCCGGCTACACCTTC
TRBJ1-5 TRBV6-5 few - CASSYSNRLQYSNQPQHF TGTGCCAGCAGTTACTCGAATCGACTTCAATATAGCAATCAGCCCCAGCATTTT
TRBJ2-1 TRBV7-6 - TRBD2 CASSSAGVGNEQFF TGTGCCAGCAGCTCAGCGGGAGTGGGGAATGAGCAGTTCTTC
TRBJ1-1 TRBV4-3 few - CASSQDWGHGTEAFF TGCGCCAGCAGCCAAGATTGGGGACATGGCACTGAAGCTTTCTTT
TRBJ1-1 TRBV2 few - CASSEAGRGNTEAFF TGTGCCAGCAGTGAAGCGGGCAGGGGGAACACTGAAGCTTTCTTT
TRBJ2-7 TRBV20-1 few TRBD2 CSANSALAGASYEQYF TGCAGTGCTAACTCCGCCCTAGCGGGAGCATCCTACGAGCAGTACTTC
TRBJ2-5 TRBV5-1 - - CASSRRAETQYF TGCGCCAGCAGCCGCCGCGCAGAGACCCAGTACTTC
TRBJ2-3 TRBV6-1 many - CASSEVTSSTDTQYF TGTGCCAGCAGTGAAGTAACTAGCAGCACAGATACGCAGTATTTT
TRBJ2-7 TRBV4-3 few TRBD2 CASSQGNSGSYEQYF TGCGCCAGCAGCCAAGGAAATAGCGGGAGTTACGAGCAGTACTTC
TRBJ2-5 TRBV5-1 - - CASRANIQETQYF TGCGCCAGCAGAGCGAACATACAAGAGACCCAGTACTTC
TRBJ2-5 TRBV7-9 few - CASSLSLAGQETQYF TGTGCCAGCAGCTTATCCCTCGCGGGCCAAGAGACCCAGTACTTC
TRBJ2-6 TRBV4-2 few TRBD1 CASSQERGRGRSGANVLTF TGTGCCAGCAGCCAAGAGAGAGGCAGGGGGCGGTCTGGGGCCAACGTCCTGACTTTC
TRBJ1-2 TRBV20-1 - TRBD1 CSTDRGTEGYTF TGCAGTACAGACAGGGGAACAGAAGGCTACACCTTC
TRBJ2-1 TRBV4-2 - - CASSQNFAGTSHNEQFF TGTGCCAGCAGCCAAAACTTTGCGGGAACTTCCCACAATGAGCAGTTCTTC
TRBJ2-5 TRBV2 few TRBD1 CASRSGQASRKTQYF TGTGCCAGCAGAAGCGGACAGGCCTCCAGGAAGACCCAGTACTTC
TRBJ2-7 TRBV29-1 - - CSVAKNTGREQYF TGCAGCGTTGCAAAAAACACAGGGCGCGAGCAGTACTTC
TRBJ2-2 TRBV7-2 - - CASSLAGRVGTGELFF TGTGCCAGCAGCTTAGCGGGCAGGGTGGGCACCGGGGAGCTGTTTTTT
TRBJ1-1 TRBV5-1 - - CASSLTQGRRTEAFF TGCGCCAGCAGCTTGACCCAGGGGAGAAGGACTGAAGCTTTCTTT
TRBJ1-1 TRBV4-2 few - CASSQEIRGDTEAFF TGTGCCAGCAGCCAAGAAATCCGGGGTGACACTGAAGCTTTCTTT
TRBJ2-7 TRBV11-2 - - CASSSLNRWIHEQYF TGTGCCAGCAGCTCACTGAACAGGTGGATCCACGAGCAGTACTTC
TRBJ1-1 TRBV5-1 once TRBD1 CSSSLTGATEAFF TGCTCCAGCAGCTTGACAGGGGCTACTGAAGCTTTCTTT
TRBJ2-3 TRBV9 few - CASSVGVRGGTDTQYF TGTGCCAGCAGCGTAGGGGTCAGGGGCGGCACAGATACGCAGTATTTT
TRBJ2-7 TRBV29-1 - TRBD2 CSVEVGGAYEQYF TGCAGCGTTGAGGTCGGGGGGGCCTACGAGCAGTACTTC
TRBJ2-3 TRBV10-3 - - CAISGVGDTQYF TGTGCCATCAGCGGGGTCGGAGATACGCAGTATTTT
TRBJ2-5 TRBV20-1 few - CSAWGGAGQETQYF TGCAGTGCTTGGGGCGGAGCGGGCCAAGAGACCCAGTACTTC
TRBJ1-3 TRBV3-1 - - CASSQDLAASGNTIYF TGTGCCAGCAGCCAAGATTTGGCAGCCTCTGGAAACACCATATATTTT
TRBJ2-2 TRBV5-6 - TRBD2 CASSPGLAGPGELFF TGTGCCAGCAGCCCGGGACTAGCGGGGCCCGGGGAGCTGTTTTTT
TRBJ2-7 TRBV5-1 many TRBD1 CASSSTNRGTYEQYF TGCGCCAGCAGCTCGACCAACAGGGGAACCTACGAGCAGTACTTC
TRBJ2-1 TRBV20-1 - TRBD1 CSARLGQGDPFF TGCAGTGCTAGATTAGGACAGGGCGATCCGTTCTTC
TRBJ2-7 TRBV6-6 - TRBD1 CVTQGAGYEQYF TGTGTCACACAGGGGGCGGGGTACGAGCAGTACTTC
TRBJ2-3 TRBV4-2 few TRBD2 CASSHHMSGSEDTQYF TGTGCCAGCAGCCACCACATGAGCGGGAGTGAAGATACGCAGTATTTT
TRBJ2-1 TRBV29-1 - - CSVFPGVREREQFF TGCAGCGTTTTCCCCGGGGTCAGGGAGCGTGAGCAGTTCTTC
TRBJ1-4 TRBV3-1 - TRBD1 CASSQVSGQGAFLNEKLFF TGTGCCAGCAGCCAAGTTTCGGGACAGGGGGCCTTCCTTAATGAAAAACTGTTTTTT
TRBJ2-7 TRBV5-1 - - CASSLDGPSYEQYF TGCGCCAGCAGCTTGGATGGGCCCTCCTACGAGCAGTACTTC
TRBJ1-3 TRBV12-3/TRBV12-4 many TRBD1 CASRSDRVSGNTIYF TGTGCCAGCAGATCCGACAGGGTCTCTGGAAACACCATATATTTT
TRBJ2-7 TRBV29-1 many TRBD2 CSVTVGDYHEQYF TGCAGCGTTACCGTCGGGGACTACCACGAGCAGTACTTC
TRBJ2-7 TRBV20-1 - - CSARGGTTGGEQYF TGCAGTGCTAGGGGGGGTACGACGGGCGGCGAGCAGTACTTC
TRBJ2-1 TRBV5-1 - TRBD1 CASSFGDRADYNEQFF TGCGCCAGCAGCTTTGGGGACAGGGCTGACTACAATGAGCAGTTCTTC
TRBJ2-3 TRBV4-1 few TRBD1 CASSYGQGVYTDTQYF TGCGCCAGCAGCTATGGACAGGGGGTCTACACAGATACGCAGTATTTT
TRBJ1-2 TRBV14 many TRBD1 CASSAGQNYGYTF TGTGCCAGCAGCGCGGGACAGAACTATGGCTACACCTTC